Each of the 22 T cell receptor beta chains below was sequenced from the same sample in a study of blood T cell repertoires in COVID-19. Only in-frame clones appear in the TCRdb table, and some are missing; sequencing was by immunoSEQ multiplex PCR. The table includes around 150,000 clones, 70% to 80% detected once. Sequencing used peripheral blood. The receptors were sampled from a woman of 80 years or more with active or convalescent COVID-19.

V and J are TRBV16 and TRBJ1-3; 8 bases match TRBD1. Trimming at V came to 4 bases and at J to 3 bases, leaving 5 bases not matched to a gene. Germline loops: CDR1 KGHSY, CDR2 FQNENV. There are 15 residues in the CDR3. CDR3 nucleotide sequence: TGTGCCAGCAGCCCCCGGACAGGGAGTGGAAACACCATATATTTT. Its protein is CASSPRTGSGNTIYF.

The chain carries TRBV28 and TRBJ2-7; TRBD1 matches 7 bases. Germline trimming cut 6 bases from V and 2 bases from J; bases unmatched to any gene: 10. CDR3 length equals 15 residues. Germline CDR1 is MDHEN and CDR2 is SYDVKM. CDR3 loop: CASRHKTGNPYEQYF. CDR3 nucleotide sequence: TGTGCCAGCAGACACAAGACAGGGAACCCCTACGAGCAGTACTTC.

The rearrangement links TRBV7-3 to TRBJ2-7; TRBD2 matches at 7 bases. Unmatched junction bases numbered 5, after V lost 2 bases and J lost 1 base. In germline, CDR1 is SGHTA, CDR2 FQGTGA. This CDR3 spans 15 amino acids. CDR3 sequence (DNA): TGTGCCAGCAGCTTATTGGCGGGGGTGTCCTACGAGCAGTACTTC. Protein product: CASSLLAGVSYEQYF.

The chain has TRBV3-1 (or the pseudogene TRBV3-2) and TRBJ2-5, with a weak D call TRBD2 (5 bases). Per germline, CDR1 LGHDT and CDR2 YNNKEL (reference sequence). The V gene lost 3 bases and the J gene lost 5 bases, with 16 bases spanning the gap. The CDR3 covers 15 residues. The CDR3 region is CASSQELVSGETQYF. The DNA of the CDR3 is TGTGCCAGCAGCCAGGAACTAGTTTCTGGTGAGACCCAGTACTTC.

The rearrangement joins TRBV25-1 to TRBJ1-2, with 10 bases aligning to TRBD1. CDR1 MGHDK and CDR2 SYGVNS come from the germline V gene. The junction had 3 bases not matched to a gene; V was cut back by 4 bases and J by 7 bases. The CDR3 sequence is 13 residues long. CDR3 protein: CASSGDRGRGYTF. The CDR3 DNA reads TGTGCCAGCAGTGGAGACAGGGGGCGTGGCTACACCTTC.

This chain joins TRBV3-1 (or the pseudogene TRBV3-2) and TRBJ1-5, with TRBD1 matching 7 bases. The CDR3 is 15 amino acids. Germline CDR1 LGHDT, CDR2 YNNKEL (reference sequence). Trimming at V came to 0 bases and at J to 7 bases, leaving 6 bases not matched to a gene. This CDR3 reads CASSQDQVGGQPQHF. CDR3 DNA sequence: TGTGCCAGCAGCCAAGATCAGGTAGGGGGCCAGCCCCAGCATTTT.

The rearrangement links TRBV5-1 to TRBJ2-1, with 7 bases lining up with TRBD2. The CDR3 runs to 16 residues. Germline V gene data show CDR1 as SGHRS and CDR2 as YFSETQ. With 1 base clipped from V and 0 bases from J, the junction kept 4 bases outside the gene matches. CDR3 sequence: CASSLSLAVSYNEQFF. CDR3 nucleotides: TGCGCCAGCAGCTTGTCGCTAGCGGTCTCCTACAATGAGCAGTTCTTC.

The chain couples TRBV28 to TRBJ1-2; 7 nucleotides line up with TRBD1. After removal of 6 bases from V and 0 bases from J, the junction contained 10 bases not matched to a gene. The CDR3 has 16 residues. CDR1 and CDR2 from the germline V gene are MDHEN and SYDVKM. The CDR3 reads CASRPTGPRANYGYTF. CDR3 DNA sequence: TGTGCCAGCAGACCGACAGGGCCCCGAGCTAACTATGGCTACACCTTC.

The chain is built from TRBV10-2 and TRBJ2-3; TRBD2 agrees at 8 bases. The CDR3 runs to 15 residues. CDR1 and CDR2 (germline): WSHSY, SAAADI. With 3 bases clipped from V and 2 bases from J, the junction kept 4 bases outside the gene matches. This CDR3 is CASSEPAGATDTQYF. Here the CDR3 DNA reads TGCGCCAGCAGTGAACCAGCGGGGGCCACAGATACGCAGTATTTT.

The V gene is TRBV19, the J gene TRBJ1-1; 10 nucleotides align to TRBD1. The CDR3 length is 15 residues. The V and J ends lost 7 bases and 5 bases, in that order; junction bases with no gene match: 10. CDR1 is LNHDA and CDR2 is SQIVND in the germline V gene (reference sequence). The CDR3 here is CASKGQGLILTEAFF. The CDR3 DNA sequence: TGTGCCAGTAAGGGACAGGGGCTCATACTAACTGAAGCTTTCTTT.

The chain uses TRBV7-3 and TRBJ2-3, with D perhaps TRBD2 (6 bases). Per the germline V gene, CDR1 is SGHTA and CDR2 is FQGTGA. V was shortened by 6 bases and J by 0 bases, with 13 bases between the two germline ends. The CDR3 is made up of 15 amino acids. The CDR3 DNA is TGTGCCAGCAGTCCTTACGGGGGTAGCACAGATACGCAGTATTTT. It codes for CASSPYGGSTDTQYF.

The chain couples TRBV7-2 to TRBJ2-2, with 7 positions matching TRBD2. Looked up from germline, CDR1 is SGHTA and CDR2 is FQGNSA. CDR3 length: 15 amino acids. J lost 6 bases, V lost 5 bases, and 9 bases had no gene match. The CDR3 loop is CASSLMSGGAGELFF. In nucleotides, the CDR3 is TGTGCCAGCAGCCTTATGTCGGGGGGAGCCGGGGAGCTGTTTTTT.

V gene TRBV7-2 combines with J gene TRBJ2-5, with D maybe TRBD2 (6 bases). Per the germline V gene, CDR1 is SGHTA and CDR2 is FQGNSA. Trimming cost V 1 base and J 2 bases, with 11 bases left between them. CDR3 length: 15 amino acids. CDR3 amino acids: CASSLDGRGQETQYF. The CDR3 region has the DNA TGTGCCAGCAGCTTAGATGGGCGGGGACAAGAGACCCAGTACTTC. The full variable domain, completed using reference TRBV7-2 and TRBJ2-5, is GAGVSQSPSNKVTEKGKDVELRCDPISGHTALYWYRQSLGQGLEFLIYFQGNSAPDKSGLPSDRFSAERTGGSVSTLTIQRTQQEDSAVYLCASSLDGRGQETQYFGPGTRLLVL.

The chain combines TRBV7-9 with TRBJ1-3; maybe TRBD1 (5 bases). The ends were cut back, 5 bases at V and 4 bases at J, with 9 bases in the middle. This CDR3 region has 13 residues. Germline values: CDR1 SEHNR, CDR2 FQNEAQ (reference sequence). The CDR3 coding sequence is TGTGCCAGCAGCAGGGACTCCGGAAACACCATATATTTT. Translated: CASSRDSGNTIYF.

The chain links TRBV15 to TRBJ1-4; 9 bases fit TRBD1. Germline V lookup: CDR1 LNHNV, CDR2 YYDKDF (reference sequence). The CDR3 length is 14 residues. With 4 bases clipped from V and 8 bases from J, the junction kept 5 bases outside the gene matches. Written as DNA, the CDR3 is TGTGCCACCAGCATACAGGGGGCAGGAGAAAAACTGTTTTTT. Translating it yields CATSIQGAGEKLFF.

The count of this clone is one. This chain links TRBV7-8 with TRBJ2-2, with 15 bases identical to TRBD2. V shed 6 bases and J 5 bases; nucleotides not matched to a gene: 4. CDR3 length equals 16 residues. Germline values: CDR1 SGHVS, CDR2 FQNEAQ. This chain's CDR3 is CASRRTSGGGTGELFF. For the CDR3, the DNA is TGTGCCAGCAGAAGGACTAGCGGGGGGGGTACCGGGGAGCTGTTTTTT.

The chain couples TRBV12-5 to TRBJ1-2, with D uncertain. CDR3 length: 14 amino acids. Trimming cost V 0 bases and J 5 bases, with 10 bases left between them. Germline-derived CDR1 and CDR2 are LGHNT and FRNRAP. CDR3: CASGLVSGWYGYTF. The CDR3 nucleotides are TGTGCTAGTGGTTTGGTGTCGGGGTGGTATGGCTACACCTTC.

The genes are TRBV12-5 and TRBJ1-1; D call uncertain. The V gene's germline CDR1 is LGHNT and CDR2 FRNRAP. Trimming stripped 0 bases from V and 0 bases from J, with 11 bases between. The CDR3 consists of 16 residues. The DNA for the CDR3 is TGTGCTAGTGGTTTGGTTAACAGAGAGATGAACACTGAAGCTTTCTTT. Translating it yields CASGLVNREMNTEAFF.

This clone appeared a single time. This chain links TRBV28 with TRBJ1-1, with 8 nucleotides matching TRBD1. The V and J ends lost 7 bases and 0 bases, in that order; junction bases with no gene match: 1. Germline V lookup: CDR1 MDHEN, CDR2 SYDVKM. The CDR3 is made up of 13 amino acids. CDR3 region: CASKTGVNTEAFF. The CDR3 DNA is TGTGCCAGCAAGACAGGGGTGAACACTGAAGCTTTCTTT.

This clone was counted a single time. The identical CDR3 is also encoded by other nucleotide sequences in the sample. The rearrangement uses TRBV21-1 and TRBJ1-2. TRBV21-1 is tagged as a pseudogene. The CDR3 has 14 amino acids. CDR3 nucleotide sequence: TGTGCCAGTAGCAAAGAGGCCAGGGAGGTGGACTACACCTTC. Its translation is CASSKEAREVDYTF.

V and J are TRBV3-1 (or the pseudogene TRBV3-2) and TRBJ1-2; 9 nucleotides match TRBD1. CDR1 is LGHDT and CDR2 is YNNKEL in the germline V gene (reference sequence). This CDR3 spans 14 amino acids. Trimming took 3 bases from V and 8 from J; bases not matched to a gene: 7. The DNA for the CDR3 is TGTGCCAGCAGCCAGAACAGGGGGCTGGGAGGCTACACCTTC. Translating it yields CASSQNRGLGGYTF.

The chain uses TRBV20-1 and TRBJ1-1; D not certain. CDR1 and CDR2 from the germline V gene are DFQATT and SNEGSKA (reference sequence). Trimming removed 2 bases from V and 1 base from J, with 2 bases in between. The CDR3 is 11 amino acids. CDR3 DNA sequence: TGCAGTGCTAGACAGAACACTGAAGCTTTCTTT. It is translated as CSARQNTEAFF.